The 6 T cell receptor beta chains presented below share a single source sample, sequenced in a study of cytomegalovirus exposure and HLA in healthy donors. Libraries were prepared by immunoSEQ multiplex PCR; TCRdb keeps only in-frame clonotypes and omits some of them. The sample shows some 170,000 clones, approximately 96% of them seen only once. The sample taken for sequencing was PBMCs. These receptors originate from a young woman in good health and CMV-seronegative.

This clone was detected only once. V is TRBV19 and J is TRBJ2-1; D possibly corresponds to TRBD1 (5 bases). Germline lookup yields CDR1 LNHDA and CDR2 SQIVND (reference sequence). The V and J ends lost 7 bases and 6 bases respectively, with 19 bases between them. This CDR3 has 15 residues. The CDR3 reads CASNPSSLTVNEQFF. The DNA for the CDR3 is TGTGCCAGTAACCCCTCCAGTCTGACAGTCAATGAGCAGTTCTTC.

Regarding this clone: This sample includes further DNA sequences coding for the same CDR3. This chain uses TRBV5-1 with TRBJ1-5, with TRBD1 as a possible D gene (5 bases). Germline CDR1 SGHRS, CDR2 YFSETQ. The V and J ends lost 0 bases and 1 base respectively, with 8 bases between them. The CDR3 runs 15 residues. CDR3 in amino acids: CASSLGQGSNQPQHF. CDR3 nucleotides: TGCGCCAGCAGCTTGGGGCAGGGAAGCAATCAGCCCCAGCATTTT. Using reference TRBV5-1 and TRBJ1-5 for the parts outside the CDR3, the full variable domain is KAGVTQTPRYLIKTRGQQVTLSCSPISGHRSVSWYQQTPGQGLQFLFEYFSETQRNKGNFPGRFSGRQFSNSRSEMNVSTLELGDSALYLCASSLGQGSNQPQHFGDGTRLSIL.

This chain connects TRBV2 to TRBJ2-5; the match to TRBD2 covers 9 bases. CDR1 and CDR2 (germline): SNHLY, FYNNEI. The CDR3 runs 16 residues. Trimming cost V 2 bases and J 4 bases; bases outside gene matches: 8. The CDR3 bases are TGTGCCAGCAGTGAATTTAGCGGGGGATTTCGAGAGACCCAGTACTTC. Its protein product is CASSEFSGGFRETQYF.

This chain connects TRBV6-5 to TRBJ2-7, with 9 positions matching TRBD1. Germline assignment: CDR1 MNHEY and CDR2 SVGAGI. The CDR3 length is 15 residues. Unmatched junction bases numbered 14, after V lost 4 bases and J lost 10 bases. The CDR3 loop is CASSFSTQGAGVQYF. The CDR3 nucleotides are TGTGCCAGCAGTTTTTCCACACAGGGGGCGGGGGTACAGTACTTC.

The V gene is TRBV30, the J gene TRBJ1-4, with D possibly being TRBD1 (5 bases). V gave up 5 bases and J gave up 8 bases, with 15 bases separating them. The germline V gene encodes CDR1 GTSNPN and CDR2 SVGIG (reference sequence). This CDR3 is built from 13 residues. The CDR3 protein is CAWQGMYEEKLFF. Written as DNA, the CDR3 is TGTGCCTGGCAGGGTATGTACGAAGAAAAACTGTTTTTT. Full variable domain (missing parts from reference TRBV30 and TRBJ1-4): SQTIHQWPATLVQPVGSPLSLECTVEGTSNPNLYWYRQAAGRGLQLLFYSVGIGQISSEVPQNLSASRPQDRQFILSSKKLLLSDSGFYLCAWQGMYEEKLFFGSGTQLSVL.

The V call is TRBV15, the J call TRBJ2-1, with D possibly TRBD2 on 7 matching bases. CDR1 and CDR2 (germline): LNHNV, YYDKDF (reference sequence). Trimming removed 3 bases at V and 2 bases at J, with 14 bases between. The CDR3 length is 16 residues. In nucleotides, the CDR3 is TGTGCCACCAGCAGCCGCTCGGGGGGCACCTACAATGAGCAGTTCTTC. Translation: CATSSRSGGTYNEQFF.